This T cell receptor beta chain is drawn from a study of shared clonotypes between healthy human individuals. Libraries were prepared by immunoSEQ multiplex PCR; TCRdb keeps only in-frame clonotypes and omits some of them. The sample lists about half a million clones, over 75% occurring once. The CDR3 is 13 amino acids. V was pared by 6 bases and J by 6 bases, with 12 bases between. CDR1 is SNHLY, CDR2 FYNNEI, per germline. Sequenced input: PBMCs. The TCR originated in a woman in her thirties or forties in good health. Some clones in this sample may be carry-over from other donors' samples. The chain carries TRBV2 and TRBJ2-1; weak D call: TRBD2 (5 bases). The CDR3 spells CASSREGSNEQFF. The CDR3 DNA reads TGTGCCAGCAGCCGTGAGGGTAGCAATGAGCAGTTCTTC.